Listed below are T cell receptor beta chains from one sample, sequenced in a study of beta chain features in type 1 diabetes. The protocol was immunoSEQ multiplex PCR, while the TCRdb copy is restricted to in-frame clones and leaves out a portion. The table has 300,000 to 450,000 clones, around 19% seen once. The sequenced sample consisted of naive CD4+ T cells from blood. All receptors derive from a woman between 18 and 30 years old in good health. Each CDR3 is given without its conserved first and last residue.

v_gene: TRBV5-1
j_gene: TRBJ2-3
CDR3aa: ASSLANHATTDTQY

v_gene: TRBV15
j_gene: TRBJ1-2
CDR3aa: ATSRDLGAYYGYT

v_gene: TRBV30
j_gene: TRBJ1-4
CDR3aa: AFRQGSEKLF

v_gene: TRBV6-5
j_gene: TRBJ2-7
CDR3aa: ASSYSPDRGNWY

v_gene: TRBV7-2
j_gene: TRBJ2-1
CDR3aa: ASSLEERGPRF

v_gene: TRBV30
j_gene: TRBJ2-2
CDR3aa: AWSVQMNTGELF

v_gene: TRBV19
j_gene: TRBJ1-5
CDR3aa: ASKSGSNQPQH

v_gene: TRBV6-6
j_gene: TRBJ2-5
CDR3aa: ASTRARGAKETQY

v_gene: TRBV18
j_gene: TRBJ1-5
CDR3aa: ASSPTQGNGQPQH

v_gene: TRBV2
j_gene: TRBJ2-5
CDR3aa: ASSRQGWETQY

v_gene: TRBV9
j_gene: TRBJ2-2
CDR3aa: ASSVGLKTGELF

v_gene: TRBV30
j_gene: TRBJ1-1
CDR3aa: AWSVGGYTEAF

v_gene: TRBV5-1
j_gene: TRBJ1-2
CDR3aa: ASRPLPGPYGYT

v_gene: TRBV4-1
j_gene: TRBJ2-5
CDR3aa: ASSQVQIQETQY

v_gene: TRBV7-9
j_gene: TRBJ1-5
CDR3aa: ASSSTGLLAQH

v_gene: TRBV4-1
j_gene: TRBJ2-7
CDR3aa: ASSHFSGTSQYEQY

v_gene: TRBV15
j_gene: TRBJ1-2
CDR3aa: ATSRDREGYT

v_gene: TRBV7-2
j_gene: TRBJ1-1
CDR3aa: ASSLVSQGTEAF

v_gene: TRBV11-1
j_gene: TRBJ1-4
CDR3aa: ASSSGQGAEKLF

v_gene: TRBV19
j_gene: TRBJ2-1
CDR3aa: ASNPGRGRDEQF

v_gene: TRBV2
j_gene: TRBJ2-7
CDR3aa: ASSETPGGKRQY

v_gene: TRBV11-2
j_gene: TRBJ2-1
CDR3aa: ASSLGLAGLYNEQF

v_gene: TRBV2
j_gene: TRBJ1-2
CDR3aa: ASIPGTGFGYT

v_gene: TRBV7-2
j_gene: TRBJ2-1
CDR3aa: ASSLGLAVRDEQF

v_gene: TRBV30
j_gene: TRBJ1-5
CDR3aa: AWSGQGKIQH

v_gene: TRBV7-9
j_gene: TRBJ2-1
CDR3aa: ASSSSSPYNEQF

v_gene: TRBV19
j_gene: TRBJ2-1
CDR3aa: ASSRTTGTGGEDEQF

v_gene: TRBV5-1
j_gene: TRBJ2-3
CDR3aa: ASRGTSGTDTQY

v_gene: TRBV28
j_gene: TRBJ2-5
CDR3aa: ASSDRGGKETQY

v_gene: TRBV2
j_gene: TRBJ2-3
CDR3aa: ASSERTSGRTDTQY

v_gene: TRBV7-3
j_gene: TRBJ2-1
CDR3aa: ASSSMGPSNEQF

v_gene: TRBV4-1
j_gene: TRBJ2-1
CDR3aa: ASSQPGLAGGSYNEQF

v_gene: TRBV20-1
j_gene: TRBJ1-1
CDR3aa: STQGTEAF

v_gene: TRBV27
j_gene: TRBJ2-7
CDR3aa: ATPLRGPSYEQY

v_gene: TRBV6-5
j_gene: TRBJ1-5
CDR3aa: ASANRDSNQPQH